This T cell receptor beta chain stems from a study of T cells after yellow fever vaccination. Study at large: Low-cell-number fractions were prepared with SMART-Seq v4 Ultra Low Input.

This clonotype has just a few counts. The antigen is undetermined. The germline V gene encodes CDR1 SGHAT and CDR2 FQNNGV. The V segment lost 4 bases and the J segment 5 bases; nucleotides outside the gene matches: 11. The CDR3 length is 16 residues. Template-switching 5'RACE yielded the TCR cDNA; a universal primer site and UMIs were added in the process. One entry per CDR3 protein, called by TCRdb with MiXCR from the 5' RACE reads. The sample holds hundreds of thousands of distinct CDR3 sequences, 8.7% seen once. Study-level findings and limits: Sorted repertoires could include abundant contaminating clonotypes from bulk cells. At around 96% for CD4 and about 88% for CD8, most primary-vaccination clones showed up again after the booster.

Sequenced material: PBMCs, taken on the day of the first yellow fever vaccination. V and J are TRBV11-2 and TRBJ2-7, with 10 bases lining up with TRBD1. The clonotype comes from a man younger than 30 who received the YFV17D yellow fever vaccine. CDR3 in amino acids: CASSSRPGQGSDEQYF. The DNA for the CDR3 is TGTGCCAGCAGCTCCAGGCCGGGACAGGGGTCGGACGAGCAGTACTTC.